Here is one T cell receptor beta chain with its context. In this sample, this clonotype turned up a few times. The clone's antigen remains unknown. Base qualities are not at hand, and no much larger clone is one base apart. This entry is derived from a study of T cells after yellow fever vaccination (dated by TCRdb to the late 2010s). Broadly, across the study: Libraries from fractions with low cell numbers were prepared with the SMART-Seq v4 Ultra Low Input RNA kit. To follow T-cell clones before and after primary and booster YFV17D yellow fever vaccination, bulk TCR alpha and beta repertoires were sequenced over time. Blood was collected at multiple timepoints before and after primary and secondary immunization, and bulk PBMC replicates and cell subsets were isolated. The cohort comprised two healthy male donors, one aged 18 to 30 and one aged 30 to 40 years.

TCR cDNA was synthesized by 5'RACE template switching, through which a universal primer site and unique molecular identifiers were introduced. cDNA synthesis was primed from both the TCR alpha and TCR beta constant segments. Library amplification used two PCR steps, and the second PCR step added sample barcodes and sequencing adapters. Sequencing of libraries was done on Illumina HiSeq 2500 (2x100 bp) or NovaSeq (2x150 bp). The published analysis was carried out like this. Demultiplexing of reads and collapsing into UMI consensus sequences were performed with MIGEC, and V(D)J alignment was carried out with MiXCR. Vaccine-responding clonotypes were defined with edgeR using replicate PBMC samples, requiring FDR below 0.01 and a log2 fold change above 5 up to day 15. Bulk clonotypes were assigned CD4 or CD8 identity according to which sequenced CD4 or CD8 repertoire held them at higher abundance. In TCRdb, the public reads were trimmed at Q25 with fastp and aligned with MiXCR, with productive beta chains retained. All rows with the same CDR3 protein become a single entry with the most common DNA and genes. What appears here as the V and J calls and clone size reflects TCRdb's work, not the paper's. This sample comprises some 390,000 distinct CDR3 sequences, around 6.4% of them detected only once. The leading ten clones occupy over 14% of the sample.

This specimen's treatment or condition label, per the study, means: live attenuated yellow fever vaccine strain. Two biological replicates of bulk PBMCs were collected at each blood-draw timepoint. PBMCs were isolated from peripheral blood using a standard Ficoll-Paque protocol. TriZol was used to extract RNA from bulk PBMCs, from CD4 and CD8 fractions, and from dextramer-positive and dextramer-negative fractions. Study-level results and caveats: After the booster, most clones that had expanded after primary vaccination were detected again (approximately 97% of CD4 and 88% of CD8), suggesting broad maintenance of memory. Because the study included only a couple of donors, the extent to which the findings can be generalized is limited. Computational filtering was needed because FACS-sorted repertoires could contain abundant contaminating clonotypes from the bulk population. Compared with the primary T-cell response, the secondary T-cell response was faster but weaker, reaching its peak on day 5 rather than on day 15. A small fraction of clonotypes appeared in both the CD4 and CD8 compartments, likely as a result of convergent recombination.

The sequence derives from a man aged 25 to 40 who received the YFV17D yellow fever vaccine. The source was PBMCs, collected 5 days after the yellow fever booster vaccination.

The DNA sequence is given as TGCAGTGCTACCTCGGGGGGAATGAACACTGAAGCTTTCTTT. It translates to CSATSGGMNTEAFF. The chain was built from TRBV20-1 and TRBJ1-1, with TRBD1 as a weak D call on 5 bases. From its cysteine to its phenylalanine, the CDR3 spans 14 amino acids. Just the 42-base CDR3 DNA is kept, in frame starting at base 1. V sheds 4 bases and J sheds 0 bases, leaving 12 bases between their ends. The germline V gene (reference sequence) sets CDR1 to DFQATT and CDR2 to SNEGSKA.